This T cell receptor (beta chain) originates from a study of T cell responses to AZD1222 COVID-19 vaccine (dated by TCRdb to the early 2020s). Notes on the research overall: TCR sequencing covered 230 or so trial participants: 207 given two doses of AZD1222 and about 26 given two doses of MenACWY control vaccine. Trial participants were enrolled by age into subgroups of 18-55, 56-69 and 70-plus years, and around 150, 29 and 61 TCR-sequenced participants, respectively, were included in these subgroups. Here is what the overall study found, with its caveats: Because no day 14 peak-response samples were available, the repertoires could be characterized only after the peak T cell response. CD4 TCRs associated with the vaccine covered the entire spike protein, and the dominant responses were in regions 160-218 and 743-854. The 56-69-year group was small, and its depth increase did not reach significance, likely because of low power. Conclusions about previously exposed vaccinees are limited because only a handful of AZD1222 recipients were SARS-CoV-2 seropositive at baseline. Most participants were white British and females outnumbered males, and the authors suggested that clonal diversity may have been underestimated. After two AZD1222 doses, spike-specific TCR breadth and depth were significantly higher than at day 0 and than in MenACWY recipients. Reportedly, close to half of the unique spike-specific TCRs recognized epitopes lying outside the regions that are mutated in the B.1.351 and B.1.1.7 variants.

What this sample's time point label stands for: about 28 days (+/-7) after the second vaccine dose. AZD1222 recipients whose second dose came at about 4 weeks and those whose second dose came at about 12 weeks were combined into one group, since spike-specific TCR depth and breadth did not differ between the two schedules. The vaccinee samples were drawn from two UK trials, COV001 and COV002, one of which was a single-blind randomized controlled phase 2/3 trial testing AZD1222 (ChAdOx1 nCoV-19) in healthy adults. For TCRbeta chain sequencing, PBMC samples from trial participants were taken at day 0 and at day 28 after the second dose. The CDR3 regions of human TCRbeta chains were analyzed by immunosequencing. The published analysis was carried out like this. TCRs in the repertoires were compared against a reference library of SARS-CoV-2-specific TCRs that had been generated with the MIRA antigen-specificity platform. Breadth was defined as the fraction of unique TCRs that were SARS-CoV-2-associated. Depth was defined as the fraction of total T cells that were SARS-CoV-2-associated. Using the MIRA data, every spike-specific TCR was mapped to the spike region that the TCR reacted to and assigned to either a CD4 or a CD8 class. Log10-transformed breadth and depth values were compared by one-way ANOVA with Sidak's multiple comparisons tests. TCRdb stores this immuneACCESS table with in-frame sequences only. Part of the clones is absent; in the studies checked, under half of the shortfall reflects unresolved V genes, and no reason is known for the rest. For V, J and clone size, that table is used; D and trimming come from the DNA. A total of approximately 140,000 clones appear in this sample, more than 85% of them only once. The ten most abundant clones make up 2.5% to 4% of the sample.

This clone was counted ten times or more. Its target antigen remains unknown. The sample holds no much larger clone one base away, and base qualities are not on file. From the cysteine through the phenylalanine, the CDR3 covers 14 amino acids. Only CDR3 DNA remains: 42 bases, in frame from the first base. Based on the germline V gene, the CDR1 and CDR2 sequences are MGHRA and YSYEKL. V is pared back by 1 base and J by 5 bases, with 9 bases lying between the germline termini. This TCR was sampled from an adult who received the AZD1222 COVID-19 vaccine. The rearranged segments are TRBV4-1 and TRBJ1-5, with no confidently assigned D gene. Specimen: peripheral blood, collected 28 days after the second AZD1222 dose. The nucleotide sequence is given as TGCGCCAGCAGCCAAGGATTGGTCGATCAGCCCCAGCATTTT. Its product reads: CASSQGLVDQPQHF.